What follows are 12 T cell receptor beta chains derived from one specimen sequenced in a study of PD-L1 blockade in urothelial cancer. This table comes from immunoSEQ multiplex PCR, and its TCRdb copy is limited to in-frame clones, with some not included. The repertoire holds about 80,000 clones, with 87% as singletons. The sequenced sample was PBMCs, obtained around atezolizumab (anti-PD-L1) treatment. The source is a woman in her 70s with urothelial cancer.

This clone occurred a few times. The chain recombines TRBV5-4 with TRBJ2-1, with D possibly TRBD2 on 6 matching bases. This CDR3 is built from 16 residues. V was shortened by 3 bases and J by 1 base, with 14 bases between the two germline ends. The germline V gene encodes CDR1 SGHNT and CDR2 YYREEE (reference sequence). CDR3 DNA: TGTGCCAGCAGCTCCGTAGCGGAAACTTCCTACAATGAGCAGTTCTTC. This codes for CASSSVAETSYNEQFF.

Comment on this clone: Other nucleotide sequences from this sample produce the same CDR3. The chain links TRBV6-6 to TRBJ1-1; tentative D call: TRBD1 (5 bases). The V end was cut by 4 bases, the J end by 1 base, with 7 bases between. Looked up from germline, CDR1 is MNHNY and CDR2 is SVGAGI (reference sequence). The CDR3 spans 13 residues. The CDR3, as DNA: TGTGCCAGCAGTTCCACAGGGAACACTGAAGCTTTCTTT. It yields the protein CASSSTGNTEAFF.

The rearrangement links TRBV2 to TRBJ2-7; TRBD2 might be the D (6 bases). V was cut by 3 bases and J by 0 bases, with 18 bases left in between. Germline CDR1 is SNHLY and CDR2 is FYNNEI. This CDR3 is built from 17 residues. CDR3 region: CASSEDGEQEGSYEQYF. Here the CDR3 DNA reads TGTGCCAGCAGTGAGGATGGGGAACAGGAGGGCTCCTACGAGCAGTACTTC.

The chain recombines TRBV7-8 with TRBJ1-5; D is undetermined. V dropped 3 bases and J dropped 0 bases, with 12 bases sitting between them. The CDR3 totals 16 residues. Germline V gene lookup returns CDR1 SGHVS and CDR2 FQNEAQ. The CDR3 loop is CASSFGRGVSNQPQHF. The DNA of the CDR3 is TGTGCCAGCAGCTTCGGACGGGGAGTTAGCAATCAGCCCCAGCATTTT.

J is TRBJ2-1 and V is TRBV16, with 7 nucleotides matching TRBD1. The CDR3 runs 13 residues. Per the germline V gene, CDR1 is KGHSY and CDR2 is FQNENV. The ends lost 4 bases at V and 5 bases at J; junction bases unmatched: 2. The CDR3 sequence is CASSRQGNNEQFF. The CDR3 DNA sequence: TGTGCCAGCAGCCGACAGGGAAACAATGAGCAGTTCTTC.

This clone was recorded once. The CDR3 spells CSAEGGPEAFF. For the CDR3, the DNA is TGCAGTGCCGAGGGGGGGCCTGAAGCTTTCTTT. The chain is built from TRBV20-1 and TRBJ1-1, with D possibly being TRBD1 (6 bases). The CDR3 is 11 amino acids. CDR1 and CDR2 from the germline V gene are DFQATT and SNEGSKA (reference sequence). Trimming stripped 6 bases from V and 6 bases from J, with 11 bases between.

In this sample, this clone turned up once. The chain couples TRBV11-2 to TRBJ1-3, with D unclear. The CDR3 totals 14 residues. In germline, CDR1 is SGHAT, CDR2 FQNNGV. V was pared by 6 bases and J by 5 bases, with 14 bases between. CDR3 loop: CASSPVRERNTIYF. In DNA form, the CDR3 reads TGTGCCAGCAGTCCAGTAAGGGAGAGAAACACCATATATTTT.

The chain carries TRBV19 and TRBJ2-2; the match to TRBD2 covers 8 bases. J gave up 0 bases and V 5 bases, and 2 bases lay outside the gene matches. The CDR3 is 15 residues long. Germline V gene data show CDR1 as LNHDA and CDR2 as SQIVND (reference sequence). CDR3 in amino acids: CASSLAGTNTGELFF. CDR3 nucleotides: TGTGCCAGTAGTTTAGCGGGAACGAACACCGGGGAGCTGTTTTTT.

The V gene is TRBV4-1, the J gene TRBJ2-6; TRBD1 matches 9 bases. Trimming took 6 bases from V and 2 from J; bases not matched to a gene: 5. The CDR3 spans 16 residues. The germline V gene encodes CDR1 MGHRA and CDR2 YSYEKL. The DNA for the CDR3 is TGCGCCAGCAGGAGGGACAGGGTCCCTGGGGCCAACGTCCTGACTTTC. Amino acids: CASRRDRVPGANVLTF.

This rearrangement joins TRBV5-1 to TRBJ1-2; D unresolved. Trimming pared 0 bases from V and 4 bases from J, leaving 13 bases between. Germline V gene lookup returns CDR1 SGHRS and CDR2 YFSETQ. The CDR3 contains 15 residues. CDR3 sequence: CASSLASEVFYGYTF. The CDR3 DNA sequence: TGCGCCAGCAGCTTGGCCTCAGAGGTCTTCTATGGCTACACCTTC.

The genes are TRBV27 and TRBJ2-1, with 9 bases fitting TRBD1. Germline CDR1 and CDR2: MNHEY and SMNVEV (reference sequence). V trimming: 6 bases; J trimming: 7 bases; junction bases outside the gene matches: 4. CDR3 length: 13 residues. CDR3 nucleotides: TGTGCCAGCAGCGTACAGGGGGCGAATGAGCAGTTCTTC. Amino acids: CASSVQGANEQFF.

This chain joins TRBV19 and TRBJ1-1; D remains unclear. The CDR3 is 13 amino acids. The germline V and J ends were trimmed by 3 bases and 7 bases, with 12 bases remaining between them. CDR1 is LNHDA and CDR2 is SQIVND in the germline V gene (reference sequence). The CDR3 region has the DNA TGTGCCAGTAGTATTGGAGGAATGGGTGAAGCTTTCTTT. Its translation is CASSIGGMGEAFF.